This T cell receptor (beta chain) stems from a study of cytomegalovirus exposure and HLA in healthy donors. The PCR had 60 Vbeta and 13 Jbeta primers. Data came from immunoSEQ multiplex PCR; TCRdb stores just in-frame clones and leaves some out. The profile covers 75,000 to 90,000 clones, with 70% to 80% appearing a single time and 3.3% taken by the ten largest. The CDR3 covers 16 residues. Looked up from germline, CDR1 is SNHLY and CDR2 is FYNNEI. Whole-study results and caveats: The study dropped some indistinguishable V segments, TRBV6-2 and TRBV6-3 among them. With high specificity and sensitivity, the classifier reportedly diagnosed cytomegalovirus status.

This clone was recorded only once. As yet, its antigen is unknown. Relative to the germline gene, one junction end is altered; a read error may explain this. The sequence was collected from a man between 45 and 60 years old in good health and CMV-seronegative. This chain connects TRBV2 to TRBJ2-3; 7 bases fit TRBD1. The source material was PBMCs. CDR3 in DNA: TGTGCCAGCAGTGGACAGGGTCTCAAGTGGGCAGACACGCAGTATTTT. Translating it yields CASSGQGLKWADTQYF.